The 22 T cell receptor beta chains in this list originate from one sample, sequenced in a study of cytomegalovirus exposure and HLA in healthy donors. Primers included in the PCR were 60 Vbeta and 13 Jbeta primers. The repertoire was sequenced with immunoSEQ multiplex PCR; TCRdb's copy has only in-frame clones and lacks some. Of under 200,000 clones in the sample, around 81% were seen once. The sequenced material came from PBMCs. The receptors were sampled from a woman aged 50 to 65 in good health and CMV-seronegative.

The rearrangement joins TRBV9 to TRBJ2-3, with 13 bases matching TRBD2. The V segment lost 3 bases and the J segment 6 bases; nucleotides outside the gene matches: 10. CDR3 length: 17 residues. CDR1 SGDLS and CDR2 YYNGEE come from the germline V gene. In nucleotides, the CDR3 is TGTGCCAGCAGCGCTCTACTAGCGGGGGGGCCAGGGGATACGCAGTATTTT. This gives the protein CASSALLAGGPGDTQYF. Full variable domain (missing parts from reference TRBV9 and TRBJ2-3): DSGVTQTPKHLITATGQRVTLRCSPRSGDLSVYWYQQSLDQGLQFLIQYYNGEERAKGNILERFSAQQFPDLHSELNLSSLELGDSALYFCASSALLAGGPGDTQYFGPGTRLTVL.

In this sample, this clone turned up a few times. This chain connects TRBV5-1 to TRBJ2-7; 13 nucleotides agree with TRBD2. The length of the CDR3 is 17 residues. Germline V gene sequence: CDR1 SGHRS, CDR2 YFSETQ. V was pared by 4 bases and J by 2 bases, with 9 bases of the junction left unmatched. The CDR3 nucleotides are TGCGCCAGCAGCGGCGGGACTAGCGGGATACCTACCTACGAGCAGTACTTC. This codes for CASSGGTSGIPTYEQYF.

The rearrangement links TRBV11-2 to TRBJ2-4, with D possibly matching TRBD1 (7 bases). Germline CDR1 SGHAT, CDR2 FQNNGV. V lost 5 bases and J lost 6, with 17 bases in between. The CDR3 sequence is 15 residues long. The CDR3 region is CASSVQTGTGNIQYF. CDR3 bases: TGTGCCAGCAGCGTACAGACAGGGACTGGAAACATTCAGTACTTC.

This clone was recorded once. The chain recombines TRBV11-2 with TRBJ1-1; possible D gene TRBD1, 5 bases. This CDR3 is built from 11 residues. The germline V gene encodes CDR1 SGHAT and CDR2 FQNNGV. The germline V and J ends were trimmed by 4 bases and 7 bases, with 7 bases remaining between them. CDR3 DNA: TGTGCCAGCAGCTGGGGGGGTGAAGCTTTCTTT. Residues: CASSWGGEAFF.

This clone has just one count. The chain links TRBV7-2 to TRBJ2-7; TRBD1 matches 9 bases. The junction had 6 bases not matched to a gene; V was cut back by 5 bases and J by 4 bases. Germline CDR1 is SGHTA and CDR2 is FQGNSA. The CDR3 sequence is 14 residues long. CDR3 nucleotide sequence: TGTGCCAGCAGCACCGGGACAGGGAGTTACGAGCAGTACTTC. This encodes CASSTGTGSYEQYF.

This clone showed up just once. The CDR3 region has the DNA TGTGCCAGCAGTAGGAGCGGGATCCAAGAGACCCAGTACTTC. Encoded protein: CASSRSGIQETQYF. The chain couples TRBV6-6 to TRBJ2-5; 7 bases line up with TRBD2. This CDR3 spans 14 amino acids. Germline-derived CDR1 and CDR2 are MNHNY and SVGAGI (reference sequence). After removal of 5 bases from V and 1 base from J, the junction contained 4 bases not matched to a gene.

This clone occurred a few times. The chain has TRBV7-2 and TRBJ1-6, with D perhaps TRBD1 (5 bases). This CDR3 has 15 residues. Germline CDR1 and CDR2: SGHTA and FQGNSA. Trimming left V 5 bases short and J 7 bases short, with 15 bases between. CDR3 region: CASSARPRANSPLHF. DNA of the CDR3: TGTGCCAGCAGCGCTAGGCCCAGGGCCAATTCACCCCTCCACTTT.

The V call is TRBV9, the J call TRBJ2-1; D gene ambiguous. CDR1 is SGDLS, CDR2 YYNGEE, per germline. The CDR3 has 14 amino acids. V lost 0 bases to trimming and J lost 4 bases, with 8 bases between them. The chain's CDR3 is CASSVGAGYNEQFF. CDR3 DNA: TGTGCCAGCAGCGTAGGGGCAGGATACAATGAGCAGTTCTTC.

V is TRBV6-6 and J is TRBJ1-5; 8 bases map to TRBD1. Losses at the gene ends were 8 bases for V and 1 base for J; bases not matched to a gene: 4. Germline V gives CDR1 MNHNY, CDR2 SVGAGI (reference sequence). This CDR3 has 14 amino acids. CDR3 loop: CASATGVSNQPQHF. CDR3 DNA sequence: TGTGCCAGCGCGACAGGGGTCAGCAATCAGCCCCAGCATTTT.

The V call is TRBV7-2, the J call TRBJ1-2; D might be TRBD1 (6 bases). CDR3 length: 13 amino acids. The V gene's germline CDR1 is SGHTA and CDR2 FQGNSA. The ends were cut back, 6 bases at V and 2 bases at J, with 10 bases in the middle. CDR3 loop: CASRDRPNYGYTF. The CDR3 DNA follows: TGTGCCAGCAGGGACAGACCCAACTATGGCTACACCTTC.

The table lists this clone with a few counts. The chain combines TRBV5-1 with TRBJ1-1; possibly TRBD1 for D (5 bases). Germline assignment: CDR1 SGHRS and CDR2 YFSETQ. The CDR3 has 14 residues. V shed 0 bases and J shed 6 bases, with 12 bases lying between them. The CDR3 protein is CASSLEGVGSEAFF. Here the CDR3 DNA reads TGCGCCAGCAGCTTGGAAGGGGTAGGTTCTGAAGCTTTCTTT.

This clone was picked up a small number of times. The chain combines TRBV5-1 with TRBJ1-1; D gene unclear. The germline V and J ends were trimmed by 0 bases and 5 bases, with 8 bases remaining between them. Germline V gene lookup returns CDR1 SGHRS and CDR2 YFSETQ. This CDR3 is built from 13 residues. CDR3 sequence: CASSLVPETEAFF. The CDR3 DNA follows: TGCGCCAGCAGCTTGGTTCCGGAGACTGAAGCTTTCTTT.

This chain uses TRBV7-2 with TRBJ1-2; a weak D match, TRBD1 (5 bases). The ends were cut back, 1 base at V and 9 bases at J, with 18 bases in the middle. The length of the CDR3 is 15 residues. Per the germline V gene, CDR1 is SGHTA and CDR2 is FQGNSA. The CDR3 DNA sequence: TGTGCCAGCAGCTTAGACCTGGGGGGACGTGTTAGCTACACCTTC. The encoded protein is CASSLDLGGRVSYTF.

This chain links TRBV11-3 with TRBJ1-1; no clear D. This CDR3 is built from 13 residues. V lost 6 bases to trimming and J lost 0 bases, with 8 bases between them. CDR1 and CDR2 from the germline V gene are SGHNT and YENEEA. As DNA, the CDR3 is TGTGCCAGCAGTCTCCAGTTGAACACTGAAGCTTTCTTT. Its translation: CASSLQLNTEAFF.

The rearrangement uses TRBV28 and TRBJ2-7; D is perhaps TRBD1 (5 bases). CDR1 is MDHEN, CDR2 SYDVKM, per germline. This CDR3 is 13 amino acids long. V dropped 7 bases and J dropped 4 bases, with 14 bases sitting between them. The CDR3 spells CASNQGARYEQYF. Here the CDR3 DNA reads TGTGCCAGCAACCAGGGTGCCAGGTACGAGCAGTACTTC.

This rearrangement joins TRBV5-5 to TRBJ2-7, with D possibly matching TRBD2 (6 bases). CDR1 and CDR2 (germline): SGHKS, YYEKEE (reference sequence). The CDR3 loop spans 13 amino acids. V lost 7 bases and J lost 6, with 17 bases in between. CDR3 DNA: TGTGCCAGCGAGCGGGCAGGAGCTAGCGAGCAGTACTTC. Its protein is CASERAGASEQYF.

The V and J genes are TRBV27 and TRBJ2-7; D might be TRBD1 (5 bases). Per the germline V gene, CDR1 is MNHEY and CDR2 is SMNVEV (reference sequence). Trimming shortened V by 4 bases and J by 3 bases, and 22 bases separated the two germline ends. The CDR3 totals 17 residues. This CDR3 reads CASSWRQSPGFYYEQYF. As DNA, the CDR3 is TGTGCCAGCAGTTGGAGACAGTCCCCCGGTTTTTACTACGAGCAGTACTTC.

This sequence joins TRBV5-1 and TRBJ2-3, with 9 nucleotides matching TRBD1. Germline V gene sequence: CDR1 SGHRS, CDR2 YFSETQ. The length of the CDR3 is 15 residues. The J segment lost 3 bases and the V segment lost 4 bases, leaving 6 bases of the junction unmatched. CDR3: CASSAGTGKTDTQYF. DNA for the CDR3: TGCGCCAGCAGCGCCGGGACAGGGAAGACAGATACGCAGTATTTT.

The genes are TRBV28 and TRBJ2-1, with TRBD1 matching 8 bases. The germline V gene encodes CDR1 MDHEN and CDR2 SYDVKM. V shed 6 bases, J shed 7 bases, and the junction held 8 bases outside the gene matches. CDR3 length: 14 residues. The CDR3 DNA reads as TGTGCCAGCAGGTGGACAGGGTCTGTTAATGAGCAGTTCTTC. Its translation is CASRWTGSVNEQFF.

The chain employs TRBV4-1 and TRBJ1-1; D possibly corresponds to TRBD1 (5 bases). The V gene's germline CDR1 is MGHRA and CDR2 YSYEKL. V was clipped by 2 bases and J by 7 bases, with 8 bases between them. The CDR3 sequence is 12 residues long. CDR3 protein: CASSQRGSEAFF. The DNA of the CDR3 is TGCGCCAGCAGCCAAAGGGGCAGTGAAGCTTTCTTT.

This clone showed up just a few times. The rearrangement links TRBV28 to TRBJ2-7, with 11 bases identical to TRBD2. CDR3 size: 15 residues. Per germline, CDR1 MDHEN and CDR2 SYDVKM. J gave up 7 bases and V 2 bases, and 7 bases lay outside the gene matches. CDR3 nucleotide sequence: TGTGCCAGCAGTTTAGGGGCTAGCGGGAGGAGAGAGCAGTACTTC. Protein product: CASSLGASGRREQYF. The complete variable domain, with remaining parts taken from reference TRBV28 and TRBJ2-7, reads DVKVTQSSRYLVKRTGEKVFLECVQDMDHENMFWYRQDPGLGLRLIYFSYDVKMKEKGDIPEGYSVSREKKERFSLILESASTNQTSMYLCASSLGASGRREQYFGPGTRLTVT.

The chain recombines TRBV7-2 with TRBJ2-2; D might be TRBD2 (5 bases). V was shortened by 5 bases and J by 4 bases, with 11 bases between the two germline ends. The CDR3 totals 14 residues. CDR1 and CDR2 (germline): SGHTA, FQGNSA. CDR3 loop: CASSIGLPTGELFF. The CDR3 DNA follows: TGTGCCAGCAGCATTGGACTTCCCACCGGGGAGCTGTTTTTT.